The clone carrying this T cell receptor (beta chain) appeared many times. Its antigen is not known. One end of the junction varies from germline; a read error may be responsible. This specimen belongs to a study of T cells in Graves' hyperthyroidism and ophthalmopathy. Study outcomes and limitations: Ophthalmopathy was separated from stable hyperthyroidism by a 13 V-J model.

TCR beta CDR3 sequences were amplified from RNA transcripts. The HTBI primer set was used in a first-round RT-PCR of the TCR CDR3. One entry per CDR3 protein, called by TCRdb with MiXCR from the multiplex PCR reads. This table holds 450,000 to 700,000 distinct CDR3 sequences, under 60% found once. This CDR3 comprises 11 residues. Germline lookup yields CDR1 LGHDT and CDR2 YNNKEL (reference sequence). Together with thyroid ultrasound, orbital computed tomography, serum thyroxine and TRAb, clinical symptoms were used for diagnoses. This sequence joins TRBV3-1 and TRBJ2-5; either TRBD1 or TRBD2 may supply D (5 bases each). Sequencing used peripheral blood or thyroid tissue (not recorded which). This receptor was obtained from an adult woman with Graves' disease, either hyperthyroidism or ophthalmopathy (not recorded which). CDR3 coding DNA: TGTGCCAGCAGCCAAGAGGGACGGATACTATTC. Its protein is CASSQEGRILF.